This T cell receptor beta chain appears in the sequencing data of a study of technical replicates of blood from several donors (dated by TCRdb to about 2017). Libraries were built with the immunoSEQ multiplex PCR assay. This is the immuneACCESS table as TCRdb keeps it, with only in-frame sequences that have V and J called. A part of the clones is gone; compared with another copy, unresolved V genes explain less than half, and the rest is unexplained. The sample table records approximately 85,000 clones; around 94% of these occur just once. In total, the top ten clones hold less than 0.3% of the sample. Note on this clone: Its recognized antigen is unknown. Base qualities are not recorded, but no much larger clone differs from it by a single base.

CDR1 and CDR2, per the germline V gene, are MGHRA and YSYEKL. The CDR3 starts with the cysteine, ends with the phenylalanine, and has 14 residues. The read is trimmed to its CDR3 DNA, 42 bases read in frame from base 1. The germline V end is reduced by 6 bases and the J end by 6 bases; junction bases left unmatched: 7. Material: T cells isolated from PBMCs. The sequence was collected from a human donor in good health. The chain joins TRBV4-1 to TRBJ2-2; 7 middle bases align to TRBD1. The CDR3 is CASRPPQGSGELFF. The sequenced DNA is TGCGCCAGCAGACCACCACAGGGGTCCGGGGAGCTGTTTTTT.